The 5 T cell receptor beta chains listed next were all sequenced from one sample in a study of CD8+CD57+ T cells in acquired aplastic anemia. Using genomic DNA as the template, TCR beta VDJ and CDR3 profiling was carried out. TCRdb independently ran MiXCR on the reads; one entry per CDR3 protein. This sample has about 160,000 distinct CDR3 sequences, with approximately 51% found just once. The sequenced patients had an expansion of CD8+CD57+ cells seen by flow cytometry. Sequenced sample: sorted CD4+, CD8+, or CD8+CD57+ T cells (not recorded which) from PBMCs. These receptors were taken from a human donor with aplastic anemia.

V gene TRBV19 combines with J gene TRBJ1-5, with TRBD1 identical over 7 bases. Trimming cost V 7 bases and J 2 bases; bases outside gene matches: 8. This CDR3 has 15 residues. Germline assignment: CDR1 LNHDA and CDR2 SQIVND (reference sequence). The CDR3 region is CASKEGAGGNQPQHF. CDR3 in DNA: TGTGCCAGTAAGGAGGGGGCCGGTGGCAATCAGCCCCAGCATTTT.

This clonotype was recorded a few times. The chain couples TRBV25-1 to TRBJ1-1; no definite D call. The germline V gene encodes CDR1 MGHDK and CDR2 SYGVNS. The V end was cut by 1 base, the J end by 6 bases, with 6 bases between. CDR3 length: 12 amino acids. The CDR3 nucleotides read TGTGCCAGCAGTGAATGGGCGGCTGAAGCTTTCTTT. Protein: CASSEWAAEAFF.

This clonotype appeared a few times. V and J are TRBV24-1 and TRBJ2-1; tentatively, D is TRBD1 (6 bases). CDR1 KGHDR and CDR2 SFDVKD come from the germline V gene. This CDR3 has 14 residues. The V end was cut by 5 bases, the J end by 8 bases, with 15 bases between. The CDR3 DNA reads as TGTGCCACCAGTGCTACAGGGTTCTCGTATGAGCAGTTCTTC. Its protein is CATSATGFSYEQFF.

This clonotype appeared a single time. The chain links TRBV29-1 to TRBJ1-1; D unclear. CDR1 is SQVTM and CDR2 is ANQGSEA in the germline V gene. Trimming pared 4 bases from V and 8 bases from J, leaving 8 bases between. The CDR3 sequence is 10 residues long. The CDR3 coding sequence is TGCAGCGTTGGACGGCTAGAAGCTTTCTTT. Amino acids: CSVGRLEAFF. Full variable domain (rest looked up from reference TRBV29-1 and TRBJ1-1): SAVISQKPSRDICQRGTSLTIQCQVDSQVTMMFWYRQQPGQSLTLIATANQGSEATYESGFVIDKFPISRPNLTFSTLTVSNMSPEDSSIYLCSVGRLEAFFGQGTRLTVV.

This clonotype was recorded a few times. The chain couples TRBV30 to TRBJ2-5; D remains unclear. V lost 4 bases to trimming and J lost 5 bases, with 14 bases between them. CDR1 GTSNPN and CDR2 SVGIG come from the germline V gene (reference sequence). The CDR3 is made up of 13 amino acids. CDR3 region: CAWTWGSGETQYF. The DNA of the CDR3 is TGTGCCTGGACTTGGGGATCCGGCGAGACCCAGTACTTC.